This passage covers 16 T cell receptor beta chains from one sample sequenced in a study of CD8 T cells in ankylosing spondylitis (dated by TCRdb to the late 2010s). Library preparation was by 5' RACE. Sequencing used an Illumina HiSeq 2500. The raw public data were reprocessed by TCRdb itself: fastp quality trimming at Q25, MiXCR clonotype calling, in-frame beta chains only. For every CDR3 protein sequence, its rows merge into one entry that carries the most common genes and DNA. In all, the sample holds 250,000 to 400,000 distinct CDR3 sequences, and roughly 10% of those were seen once. The ten largest clones represent more than 7% of the sample. The specimen was blood, either unsorted or a sorted T cell fraction (not recorded which). The receptors come from a female donor with ankylosing spondylitis or in good health (not recorded which).

This clonotype was seen repeatedly, ten times or more. The V call is TRBV24-1, the J call TRBJ2-5; the D gene is possibly TRBD1 (6 bases). The CDR3 is made up of 16 amino acids. CDR1 is KGHDR and CDR2 is SFDVKD in the germline V gene. Between the trimmed V and J ends, which lost 4 bases and 2 bases, there was a span of 16 bases. The CDR3 sequence: CATSDSTTGAQETQYF. CDR3 DNA: TGTGCCACCAGTGACTCTACGACAGGAGCACAAGAGACCCAGTACTTC.

The chain uses TRBV6-1 and TRBJ2-5; 8 bases map to TRBD1. This CDR3 comprises 15 residues. Looked up from germline, CDR1 is MNHNS and CDR2 is SASEGT. V lost 6 bases and J lost 3; bases outside the gene matches: 9. CDR3 nucleotides: TGTGCCAGCAGCAAAACCGTACAGGGGGAAGAGACCCAGTACTTC. This codes for CASSKTVQGEETQYF.

V and J are TRBV19 and TRBJ2-7; D might be TRBD2 (5 bases). Trimming shortened V by 8 bases and J by 8 bases, and 19 bases separated the two germline ends. CDR3 length equals 13 residues. Germline CDR1 is LNHDA and CDR2 is SQIVND (reference sequence). The CDR3: CASSKDRGLKQYF. The CDR3 region has the DNA TGTGCCAGTTCGAAGGATCGCGGGCTTAAGCAGTACTTC. Drawing the rest from reference TRBV19 and TRBJ2-7, the complete variable domain is DGGITQSPKYLFRKEGQNVTLSCEQNLNHDAMYWYRQDPGQGLRLIYYSQIVNDFQKGDIAEGYSVSREKKESFPLTVTSAQKNPTAFYLCASSKDRGLKQYFGPGTRLTVT.

This chain connects TRBV18 to TRBJ1-2; D remains unclear. CDR1 is KGHSH, CDR2 LQKENI, per germline. Trimming left V 2 bases short and J 7 bases short, with 8 bases between. The CDR3 is made up of 12 amino acids. This CDR3 is CASSPGESGYTF. The CDR3 nucleotides are TGTGCCAGCTCACCAGGGGAGTCTGGCTACACCTTC.

This clonotype was counted ten times or more. The CDR3 coding sequence is TGTGCCATCAGTGGTGCCAGTATGGGGACAGGGGGTCACACTGAAGCTTTCTTT. This translates into CAISGASMGTGGHTEAFF. J is TRBJ1-1 and V is TRBV10-3; 11 positions agree with TRBD1. The J segment lost 3 bases and the V segment lost 4 bases, leaving 13 bases of the junction unmatched. Germline V CDR1 and CDR2: ENHRY, SYGVKD. This CDR3 contains 18 residues.

There are many counts of this clonotype. V usage is TRBV20-1 and J usage is TRBJ2-1; D uncertain. The CDR3 is made up of 11 amino acids. CDR1 and CDR2 (germline): DFQATT, SNEGSKA (reference sequence). Trimming cost V 3 bases and J 10 bases, with 10 bases left between them. In nucleotides, the CDR3 is TGCAGTGCTAGGGATTATGCGGAGCAGTTCTTC. Encoded protein: CSARDYAEQFF.

This clonotype was seen ten or more times. The CDR3 is CASSLAETGELYGYTF. The DNA for the CDR3 is TGTGCCAGCAGCTTAGCAGAGACAGGGGAACTGTATGGCTACACCTTC. This chain links TRBV7-8 with TRBJ1-2; TRBD1 agrees at 8 bases. V lost 0 bases and J lost 5; bases outside the gene matches: 8. Germline CDR1 SGHVS, CDR2 FQNEAQ. This CDR3 contains 16 residues.

This sequence joins TRBV5-6 and TRBJ1-1; D gene uncertain. Germline CDR1 and CDR2: SGHDT and YYEEEE. Deletions cut 5 bases from V and 3 bases from J, with 8 bases between. This CDR3 comprises 12 residues. In nucleotides, the CDR3 is TGTGCCAGCAGTTGGCTGTACACTGAAGCTTTCTTT. Its translation: CASSWLYTEAFF.

This clonotype showed up many times. The gene calls are TRBV12-3 or TRBV12-4 and TRBJ2-2, with 8 bases aligning to TRBD1. The junction had 2 bases not matched to a gene; V was cut back by 5 bases and J by 0 bases. The CDR3 is 15 amino acids. The CDR3 sequence is CASSQGAPNTGELFF. The CDR3 bases are TGTGCCAGCAGTCAGGGGGCCCCGAACACCGGGGAGCTGTTTTTT.

The table lists this clonotype with many counts. The V call is TRBV6-5, the J call TRBJ2-7; tentative D call: TRBD1 (6 bases). This CDR3 comprises 14 residues. Germline V gives CDR1 MNHEY, CDR2 SVGAGI. With 2 bases removed from V and 2 bases from J, the gap between germline ends came to 10 bases. The DNA for the CDR3 is TGTGCCAGCAGTTACGACAGGACCGCCTACGAGCAGTACTTC. This sequence encodes CASSYDRTAYEQYF.

This clonotype was observed many times. The rearrangement uses TRBV5-1 and TRBJ1-1, with 7 bases identical to TRBD1. The CDR3 has 16 residues. Germline CDR1 SGHRS, CDR2 YFSETQ. V was clipped by 3 bases and J by 1 base; unmatched bases: 9. CDR3 nucleotide sequence: TGCGCCAGCAGCTCCCAACAGGGGCCCCAGAACACTGAAGCTTTCTTT. It yields the protein CASSSQQGPQNTEAFF.

In its sample, this clonotype was seen a few times. The rearrangement links TRBV15 to TRBJ2-2, with 7 bases matching TRBD2. The CDR3 totals 15 residues. Germline V gene data show CDR1 as LNHNV and CDR2 as YYDKDF (reference sequence). V dropped 1 base and J dropped 4; count of bases not matched to a gene: 3. CDR3 loop: CATSRGGRVTGELFF. CDR3 sequence (DNA): TGTGCCACCAGCAGAGGGGGGAGGGTCACCGGGGAGCTGTTTTTT.

This clonotype was observed many times. The genes are TRBV20-1 and TRBJ1-4; D is unresolved. V dropped 0 bases and J dropped 8 bases, with 25 bases sitting between them. CDR3 length equals 18 residues. Germline CDR1 and CDR2: DFQATT and SNEGSKA (reference sequence). The CDR3 sequence: CSARDPHQTVPLGEKLFF. CDR3 nucleotide sequence: TGCAGTGCTAGAGATCCCCACCAAACAGTACCTCTGGGGGAAAAACTGTTTTTT.

This clonotype was seen at least ten times. The rearrangement links TRBV20-1 to TRBJ2-1; D gene uncertain. This CDR3 is built from 15 residues. Per germline, CDR1 DFQATT and CDR2 SNEGSKA (reference sequence). Deletions cut 1 base from V and 6 bases from J, with 16 bases between. The CDR3 here is CSARVPSGPPNEQFF. CDR3 nucleotide sequence: TGCAGTGCTAGAGTCCCCTCGGGTCCACCCAATGAGCAGTTCTTC.

This clonotype appeared many times. The chain has TRBV4-2 and TRBJ2-1, with 7 bases that match TRBD2. Germline CDR1 LGHNA, CDR2 YNFKEQ. This CDR3 comprises 15 residues. V dropped 1 base and J dropped 1; count of bases not matched to a gene: 1. The CDR3 region has the DNA TGTGCCAGCAGCCAAGGAGCGGGGTCCTACAATGAGCAGTTCTTC. Its translation is CASSQGAGSYNEQFF.

This clonotype has a count of ten or more. The chain couples TRBV7-2 to TRBJ2-7; D possibly corresponds to TRBD1 (5 bases). Trimming removed 1 base at V and 1 base at J, with 11 bases between. The germline CDR1 and CDR2 sequences are SGHTA and FQGNSA. The CDR3 consists of 15 residues. This CDR3 is CASSLGQPPSYEQYF. The CDR3 DNA sequence: TGTGCCAGCAGCTTAGGACAGCCTCCATCCTACGAGCAGTACTTC.